This entry lists 25 T cell receptor beta chains sequenced from one sample in a study of regulatory T cells in long-lasting Graves disease. With iRepertoire HTBI primers and Arm-PCR of CDR3 regions, TCR beta libraries were built. Each CDR3 protein gets one entry after TCRdb re-called the multiplex PCR reads with MiXCR. The table records 400,000 to 500,000 distinct CDR3 sequences, around a fifth of them present only once. The time point is: persistent/refractory GD, antithyroid drugs over 5 years with positive TRAb. From PBMCs, RNA was extracted and then used to make the TCR library. Sample: peripheral blood mononuclear cells (PBMCs), taken when the disease was refractory, from a patient treated with antithyroid drugs. The receptors derive from a female donor with Graves disease.

The table lists this clonotype with many counts. V usage is TRBV7-2 and J usage is TRBJ1-4, with unresolved D. Germline assignment: CDR1 SGHTA and CDR2 FQGNSA. V lost 0 bases and J 7 bases, leaving 6 bases between the germline ends. CDR3 length: 13 amino acids. The CDR3 here is CASSLAVGEKLFF. The CDR3 coding sequence is TGTGCCAGCAGCTTAGCAGTAGGTGAAAAACTGTTTTTT.

The chain employs TRBV20-1 and TRBJ2-3; D is perhaps TRBD1 or TRBD2 (5 bases each). The germline V and J ends were trimmed by 3 bases and 7 bases, with 17 bases remaining between them. Germline V CDR1 and CDR2: DFQATT, SNEGSKA (reference sequence). The CDR3 contains 14 residues. The CDR3 region has the DNA TGCAGTGCTAGTTTCACCGGGGCCCAAAATACGCAGTATTTT. It is translated as CSASFTGAQNTQYF.

This clonotype has ten or more counts. The J gene is TRBJ2-7, the V gene TRBV27, with 10 bases matching TRBD2. After removal of 5 bases from V and 0 bases from J, the junction contained 4 bases not matched to a gene. The CDR3 covers 15 residues. CDR1 is MNHEY, CDR2 SMNVEV, per germline (reference sequence). CDR3 protein: CASSTSGISSYEQYF. The DNA for the CDR3 is TGTGCCAGCAGTACTAGCGGGATAAGCTCCTACGAGCAGTACTTC.

Of note for this clonotype: A read error may explain this, as a much larger clone is one base away. The rearrangement uses TRBV20-1 and TRBJ2-5; 9 bases map to TRBD1. The trim removed 0 bases at V and 2 bases at J, leaving 4 bases unmatched. The length of the CDR3 is 15 residues. Germline V gene data show CDR1 as DFQATT and CDR2 as SNEGSKA (reference sequence). The CDR3 protein is CSARDRDREQETQYF. CDR3 coding DNA: TGCAGTGCTAGAGATCGGGACAGGGAACAAGAGACCCAGTACTTC.

This clonotype was detected many times. The chain recombines TRBV28 with TRBJ1-3; a possible D gene is TRBD1 (5 bases). Germline V gene sequence: CDR1 MDHEN, CDR2 SYDVKM. V was cut by 5 bases and J by 0 bases, with 14 bases left in between. This CDR3 has 16 residues. CDR3 sequence (DNA): TGTGCCAGCAGTCCTCCGGGACTCAGCTCTGGAAACACCATATATTTT. It encodes CASSPPGLSSGNTIYF.

In its sample, this clonotype was seen many times. The chain has TRBV6-6 and TRBJ1-5, with D uncertain. The CDR3 loop spans 15 amino acids. Germline CDR1 MNHNY, CDR2 SVGAGI (reference sequence). V was trimmed by 0 bases and J by 2 bases, leaving 8 bases between them. DNA for the CDR3: TGTGCCAGCAGTTACTCCGGGTCCGGCAATCAGCCCCAGCATTTT. Its protein product is CASSYSGSGNQPQHF.

This clonotype has at least ten counts. The chain couples TRBV3-1 to TRBJ2-7, with D unclear. CDR3 length: 12 residues. With 5 bases removed from V and 4 bases from J, the gap between germline ends came to 9 bases. CDR1 LGHDT and CDR2 YNNKEL come from the germline V gene (reference sequence). DNA of the CDR3: TGTGCCAGCAGCGGAAGCCGGTACGAGCAGTACTTC. This gives the protein CASSGSRYEQYF.

The chain employs TRBV7-2 and TRBJ2-4; a weak D match, TRBD2 (7 bases). The germline V gene encodes CDR1 SGHTA and CDR2 FQGNSA. The CDR3 spans 16 residues. The V end lost 5 bases, the J end lost 1 base, and 15 bases lay between the germline ends. The CDR3 coding sequence is TGTGCCAGCAGCGGGGGGGCATTAGGGGCCAAAAACATTCAGTACTTC. Its translation: CASSGGALGAKNIQYF.

This clonotype was counted at least ten times. This chain joins TRBV6-2 or TRBV6-3 and TRBJ1-4; 10 bases map to TRBD1. The CDR3 consists of 17 residues. From germline, CDR1 is MNHEY and CDR2 SVGEGT. With V trimmed by 8 bases and J by 8 bases, 17 bases remained unmatched. The CDR3 spells CASASGTGVSRGEKLFF. CDR3 nucleotide sequence: TGTGCCAGCGCTTCCGGGACAGGGGTCTCTCGCGGAGAAAAACTGTTTTTT.

This clonotype was seen at least ten times. The chain recombines TRBV28 with TRBJ1-5; TRBD1 matches at 10 bases. The ends lost 8 bases at V and 7 bases at J; junction bases unmatched: 5. Germline V CDR1 and CDR2: MDHEN, SYDVKM. CDR3 size: 13 residues. The CDR3 sequence: CASYGQGGQPQHF. CDR3 in DNA: TGTGCCAGCTACGGACAGGGGGGCCAGCCCCAGCATTTT.

The sample holds a few counts of this clonotype. The chain uses TRBV7-2 and TRBJ2-3; 8 bases are a match to TRBD2. The V segment lost 3 bases and the J segment 0 bases; nucleotides outside the gene matches: 11. Germline V gene data show CDR1 as SGHTA and CDR2 as FQGNSA. The CDR3 contains 18 residues. CDR3: CASSLIGTRGTSTDTQYF. In DNA form, the CDR3 reads TGTGCCAGCAGCTTGATTGGGACTAGGGGAACTAGCACAGATACGCAGTATTTT.

This clonotype was seen more than once but under ten times. The genes are TRBV29-1 and TRBJ2-3; possibly TRBD2 for D (5 bases). The germline gives CDR1 SQVTM, CDR2 ANQGSEA. The V and J ends lost 6 bases and 2 bases respectively, with 9 bases between them. This CDR3 spans 12 amino acids. The CDR3 DNA is TGCAGCGTCGGAGGAGACACAGATACGCAGTATTTT. Protein sequence: CSVGGDTDTQYF.

The rearrangement joins TRBV18 to TRBJ1-6; maybe TRBD1 (5 bases). V dropped 4 bases and J dropped 4 bases, with 11 bases sitting between them. The CDR3 is 15 amino acids. Germline loops: CDR1 KGHSH, CDR2 LQKENI. DNA for the CDR3: TGTGCCAGCTCACAGACCCGGGGGTATAATTCACCCCTCCACTTT. Encoded protein: CASSQTRGYNSPLHF.

This clonotype was counted many times. The chain uses TRBV7-2 and TRBJ1-2; D is unclear. Germline lookup yields CDR1 SGHTA and CDR2 FQGNSA. V was clipped by 1 base and J by 4 bases, with 19 bases between them. This CDR3 spans 17 amino acids. The CDR3 spells CASSLGGQSRGGYGYTF. The CDR3 nucleotides are TGTGCCAGCAGCTTAGGGGGTCAATCACGAGGAGGCTATGGCTACACCTTC. The full variable domain, its missing parts supplied by reference TRBV7-2 and TRBJ1-2, is GAGVSQSPSNKVTEKGKDVELRCDPISGHTALYWYRQSLGQGLEFLIYFQGNSAPDKSGLPSDRFSAERTGGSVSTLTIQRTQQEDSAVYLCASSLGGQSRGGYGYTFGSGTRLTVV.

The rearrangement links TRBV28 to TRBJ2-1; D is unresolved. The CDR3 is made up of 14 amino acids. The germline V gene has CDR1 MDHEN and CDR2 SYDVKM. The V end lost 4 bases, the J end lost 4 bases, and 11 bases lay between the germline ends. The CDR3 DNA reads as TGTGCCAGCAGTTGGGTGGTAGGGTACAATGAGCAGTTCTTC. Protein: CASSWVVGYNEQFF.

This clonotype appeared many times. The chain is built from TRBV11-2 and TRBJ2-5; 7 nucleotides align to TRBD1. This CDR3 has 15 amino acids. V trimming: 5 bases; J trimming: 7 bases; junction bases outside the gene matches: 13. Looked up from germline, CDR1 is SGHAT and CDR2 is FQNNGV. The CDR3 protein is CASSPYGQARGTQYF. The CDR3 DNA reads TGTGCCAGCAGCCCATACGGACAGGCCAGGGGGACCCAGTACTTC.

This chain connects TRBV20-1 to TRBJ2-7, with D possibly called TRBD1 or TRBD2 (5 bases each). V lost 1 base and J lost 5, with 12 bases in between. Germline CDR1 and CDR2: DFQATT and SNEGSKA (reference sequence). The CDR3 loop spans 13 amino acids. CDR3 protein: CSARGGPHNEQYF. The CDR3 DNA reads TGCAGTGCTAGAGGGGGACCTCATAACGAGCAGTACTTC.

This clonotype has at least ten counts. The rearrangement joins TRBV2 to TRBJ1-2; possibly TRBD1 for D (6 bases). V was clipped by 3 bases and J by 6 bases, with 14 bases between them. The CDR3 is 14 amino acids. The germline V gene has CDR1 SNHLY and CDR2 FYNNEI. This chain's CDR3 is CASSDGTLKHGYTF. The DNA of the CDR3 is TGTGCCAGCAGTGACGGGACACTGAAGCATGGCTACACCTTC.

This clonotype has a count of ten or more. V is TRBV6-5 and J is TRBJ2-7; 10 bases are a match to TRBD2. The CDR3 has 15 amino acids. In germline, CDR1 is MNHEY, CDR2 SVGAGI. Trimming took 0 bases from V and 4 from J; bases not matched to a gene: 3. The CDR3: CASSYSASGSYEQYF. CDR3 DNA: TGTGCCAGCAGTTACTCGGCTAGCGGGAGTTACGAGCAGTACTTC.

The chain carries TRBV18 and TRBJ1-1; D not certain. Germline loops: CDR1 KGHSH, CDR2 LQKENI. Trimming took off 4 bases at V and 2 bases at J, with 11 bases between the two ends. This CDR3 has 14 amino acids. The CDR3 here is CASSRSTTNTEAFF. The CDR3 region has the DNA TGTGCCAGCTCACGCTCGACTACCAACACTGAAGCTTTCTTT.

This clonotype was counted many times. CDR3 DNA: TGTGCCAGCAGCTACAAGGTTAATTCACCCCTCCACTTT. It is translated as CASSYKVNSPLHF. The rearrangement uses TRBV28 and TRBJ1-6; no reliable D call. V was cut by 6 bases and J by 6 bases, with 9 bases left in between. Germline values: CDR1 MDHEN, CDR2 SYDVKM. The CDR3 contains 13 residues.

Many counts were recorded for this clonotype. The V and J genes are TRBV25-1 and TRBJ2-5; the D gene could be TRBD1 or TRBD2 (5 bases each). Trimming cost V 2 bases and J 2 bases, with 18 bases left between them. The germline gives CDR1 MGHDK, CDR2 SYGVNS. This CDR3 spans 17 amino acids. The CDR3 region has the DNA TGTGCCAGCAGTGAAAGGTACGGGGACGGACAACAAGAGACCCAGTACTTC. It yields the protein CASSERYGDGQQETQYF.

This clonotype has only a few counts. The chain couples TRBV30 to TRBJ2-7; TRBD1 aligns across 11 bases. Germline CDR1 GTSNPN, CDR2 SVGIG (reference sequence). J lost 3 bases, V lost 4 bases, and 11 bases had no gene match. CDR3 size: 16 residues. As DNA, the CDR3 is TGTGCCTGGAAGCCGGGACAGGGGGTTGGTAGCTACGAGCAGTACTTC. Protein product: CAWKPGQGVGSYEQYF. Full variable domain (outside the CDR3, taken from reference TRBV30 and TRBJ2-7): SQTIHQWPATLVQPVGSPLSLECTVEGTSNPNLYWYRQAAGRGLQLLFYSVGIGQISSEVPQNLSASRPQDRQFILSSKKLLLSDSGFYLCAWKPGQGVGSYEQYFGPGTRLTVT.

The table lists this clonotype with a few counts. This chain uses TRBV15 with TRBJ1-5; 9 bases are shared with TRBD1. The CDR3 contains 16 residues. Germline values: CDR1 LNHNV, CDR2 YYDKDF (reference sequence). The J segment lost 1 base and the V segment lost 1 base, leaving 2 bases of the junction unmatched. CDR3 DNA: TGTGCCACCAGCAGAGGTGACAGGGGGAGCAATCAGCCCCAGCATTTT. Its protein product is CATSRGDRGSNQPQHF. Drawing the rest from reference TRBV15 and TRBJ1-5, the complete variable domain is DAMVIQNPRYQVTQFGKPVTLSCSQTLNHNVMYWYQQKSSQAPKLLFHYYDKDFNNEADTPDNFQSRRPNTSFCFLDIRSPGLGDTAMYLCATSRGDRGSNQPQHFGDGTRLSIL.

The chain is built from TRBV5-1 and TRBJ1-4, with D perhaps matching TRBD1 (6 bases). Trimming took 7 bases from V and 3 from J, leaving 13 bases between them. This CDR3 contains 14 residues. Germline values: CDR1 SGHRS, CDR2 YFSETQ. CDR3 region: CASADRTANEKLFF. The CDR3 nucleotides read TGCGCCAGCGCCGACAGGACCGCTAATGAAAAACTGTTTTTT.